A single sample is the source of the 20 T cell receptor beta chains below, sequenced in a study of beta chain features in type 1 diabetes (dated by TCRdb to 2017 to 2018). Receptors were amplified or captured by the immunoSEQ multiplex PCR assay. All of the isolated RNA was reverse transcribed with the High Capacity cDNA Reverse Transcription Kit, so expressed TCRB transcripts were sequenced. TCRdb took this table from immuneACCESS and kept in-frame rearrangements with V and J called. Such tables lack part of the clones; where checked against another copy, unresolved V genes explain under half of the gap, and the rest is unexplained. The sample includes 200,000 to 300,000 clones, with 12% to 15% observed a single time. The top ten hold about 0.027% of the sample. The sample comprised naive CD4+ T cells from blood. The label giving this sample's cell subset or site can be read as: true naive CD4+ T cells. The receptor source for this set is a woman aged 40 to 49 in good health.

This clone has a handful of counts. This chain connects TRBV9 to TRBJ1-5; D call uncertain. The germline gives CDR1 SGDLS, CDR2 YYNGEE. The V end lost 0 bases, the J end lost 7 bases, and 8 bases lay between the germline ends. CDR3 length equals 13 residues. CDR3 sequence (DNA): TGTGCCAGCAGCGTAGATCTCTACCAGCCCCAGCATTTT. This encodes CASSVDLYQPQHF.

The chain uses TRBV19 and TRBJ2-6; possible D gene TRBD1, 6 bases. V was trimmed by 3 bases and J by 0 bases, leaving 9 bases between them. Germline V gene sequence: CDR1 LNHDA, CDR2 SQIVND (reference sequence). The CDR3 runs to 16 residues. The CDR3 protein is CASSIVGGSGANVLTF. The CDR3 region has the DNA TGTGCCAGTAGTATTGTAGGGGGCTCTGGGGCCAACGTCCTGACTTTC.

The table lists this clone with many counts. The chain joins TRBV29-1 to TRBJ1-1; perhaps TRBD1 as D (6 bases). Trimming removed 2 bases at V and 5 bases at J, with 9 bases between. The CDR3 is 12 residues long. In germline, CDR1 is SQVTM, CDR2 ANQGSEA. The CDR3 DNA is TGCAGCGTTGAACCAGGGGTTACTGAAGCTTTCTTT. Amino acid sequence: CSVEPGVTEAFF.

This clone has just a few counts. The V and J genes are TRBV18 and TRBJ2-2; a weak D match, TRBD1 (6 bases). V was shortened by 1 base and J by 5 bases, with 11 bases between the two germline ends. This CDR3 has 15 amino acids. Germline CDR1 reads KGHSH; CDR2 reads LQKENI. The CDR3: CASSPRPGDTGELFF. Written as DNA, the CDR3 is TGTGCCAGCTCACCACGTCCAGGGGATACCGGGGAGCTGTTTTTT.

The genes are TRBV7-6 and TRBJ2-1; D is unresolved. With 5 bases removed from V and 6 bases from J, the gap between germline ends came to 11 bases. In germline, CDR1 is SGHVS, CDR2 FNYEAQ. The CDR3 is 13 residues long. The CDR3 coding sequence is TGTGCCAGCAGCCTCGGTCACCTCAATGAGCAGTTCTTC. Translating gives CASSLGHLNEQFF.

The chain carries TRBV9 and TRBJ2-3; D might be TRBD1 (6 bases). The CDR3 has 15 amino acids. Trimming stripped 0 bases from V and 1 base from J, with 9 bases between. CDR1 is SGDLS and CDR2 is YYNGEE in the germline V gene. The CDR3 sequence: CASSVAQGGTDTQYF. CDR3 sequence (DNA): TGTGCCAGCAGCGTAGCACAGGGAGGCACAGATACGCAGTATTTT. Filled out from reference TRBV9 and TRBJ2-3, the complete variable domain reads DSGVTQTPKHLITATGQRVTLRCSPRSGDLSVYWYQQSLDQGLQFLIQYYNGEERAKGNILERFSAQQFPDLHSELNLSSLELGDSALYFCASSVAQGGTDTQYFGPGTRLTVL.

The chain uses TRBV14 and TRBJ2-2; no reliable D call. The CDR3 extends over 13 amino acids. Germline CDR1 SGHDN, CDR2 FVKESK. The V gene lost 4 bases and the J gene lost 4 bases, with 7 bases spanning the gap. The CDR3, as DNA: TGTGCCAGCAGCCCTCGGAGCACCGGGGAGCTGTTTTTT. It translates to CASSPRSTGELFF.

This clone was counted only a few times. The chain couples TRBV11-2 to TRBJ2-3; 7 nucleotides line up with TRBD2. Germline CDR1 and CDR2: SGHAT and FQNNGV. Losses at the gene ends were 5 bases for V and 1 base for J; bases not matched to a gene: 9. The CDR3 length is 16 residues. CDR3 sequence reads: CASSAGVSTGTDTQYF. DNA of the CDR3: TGTGCCAGCAGCGCGGGGGTGTCGACTGGCACAGATACGCAGTATTTT.

The table lists this clone with a few counts. V gene TRBV10-1 combines with J gene TRBJ2-7; D gene uncertain. CDR1 and CDR2 from the germline V gene are WNHNN and SYGVQD (reference sequence). Trimming took off 6 bases at V and 1 base at J, with 10 bases between the two ends. The CDR3 runs 13 residues. The CDR3 is CASSPLRSYEQYF. The CDR3 DNA reads as TGCGCCAGCAGCCCTTTGAGGTCCTACGAGCAGTACTTC.

The J gene is TRBJ2-7, the V gene TRBV9; 7 nucleotides align to TRBD1. The germline gives CDR1 SGDLS, CDR2 YYNGEE. The J segment lost 4 bases and the V segment lost 1 base, leaving 8 bases of the junction unmatched. The CDR3 consists of 15 residues. CDR3 DNA sequence: TGTGCCAGCAGCGTATCTAGACAGGGCTTATACGAGCAGTACTTC. Amino acids: CASSVSRQGLYEQYF.

The chain combines TRBV19 with TRBJ2-5; D is unresolved. V was clipped by 3 bases and J by 0 bases, with 5 bases between them. The CDR3 covers 13 residues. The germline CDR1 and CDR2 sequences are LNHDA and SQIVND (reference sequence). For the CDR3, the DNA is TGTGCCAGTAGTATTAACAACCAAGAGACCCAGTACTTC. It yields the protein CASSINNQETQYF.

The table lists this clone with a few counts. The chain combines TRBV7-2 with TRBJ2-5; 7 bases fit TRBD1. The ends lost 4 bases at V and 7 bases at J; junction bases unmatched: 12. Germline CDR1 is SGHTA and CDR2 is FQGNSA. The CDR3 consists of 15 residues. CDR3 in DNA: TGTGCCAGCAGCTCCCGGCAGGGGGTTCTGGGGACCCAGTACTTC. It is translated as CASSSRQGVLGTQYF.

In its sample, this clone was seen a few times. J is TRBJ2-1 and V is TRBV7-2; 10 bases line up with TRBD2. The CDR3 is 15 residues long. Germline lookup yields CDR1 SGHTA and CDR2 FQGNSA. J lost 4 bases, V lost 5 bases, and 5 bases had no gene match. The CDR3 loop reads CASSPRTSGYNEQFF. The DNA of the CDR3 is TGTGCCAGCAGCCCCCGGACTAGCGGTTACAATGAGCAGTTCTTC.

Here the CDR3 reads CASSFSGTGTETQYF. For the CDR3, the DNA is TGCGCCAGCAGCTTCTCCGGGACAGGGACGGAGACCCAGTACTTC. The genes are TRBV5-1 and TRBJ2-5; 9 positions match TRBD1. There are 15 residues in the CDR3. With V trimmed by 2 bases and J by 5 bases, 7 bases remained unmatched. Germline CDR1 reads SGHRS; CDR2 reads YFSETQ.

This clone appeared a few times. V gene TRBV29-1 combines with J gene TRBJ1-2; 7 nucleotides line up with TRBD1. Germline CDR1 and CDR2: SQVTM and ANQGSEA. The CDR3 runs 14 residues. Trimming removed 4 bases from V and 5 bases from J; junction bases left unmatched: 10. This CDR3 is CSVGPATGSYGYTF. The DNA of the CDR3 is TGCAGCGTTGGACCCGCGACAGGGTCATATGGCTACACCTTC. Complete variable domain (other parts from reference TRBV29-1 and TRBJ1-2): SAVISQKPSRDICQRGTSLTIQCQVDSQVTMMFWYRQQPGQSLTLIATANQGSEATYESGFVIDKFPISRPNLTFSTLTVSNMSPEDSSIYLCSVGPATGSYGYTFGSGTRLTVV.

This clone has just a few counts. V and J are TRBV11-2 and TRBJ1-1; TRBD1 agrees at 11 bases. V lost 9 bases to trimming and J lost 1 base; unmatched junction nucleotides: 1. The CDR3 contains 13 residues. Germline CDR1 and CDR2: SGHAT and FQNNGV. The CDR3 protein is CASGQGANTEAFF. CDR3 nucleotide sequence: TGTGCCAGTGGACAGGGGGCGAACACTGAAGCTTTCTTT. The whole variable domain, remainder taken from reference TRBV11-2 and TRBJ1-1, is EAGVAQSPRYKIIEKRQSVAFWCNPISGHATLYWYQQILGQGPKLLIQFQNNGVVDDSQLPKDRFSAERLKGVDSTLKIQPAKLEDSAVYLCASGQGANTEAFFGQGTRLTVV.

There are a few counts of this clone. The genes are TRBV12-5 and TRBJ2-4; D is uncertain. V shed 1 base and J shed 10 bases, with 8 bases lying between them. CDR1 is LGHNT, CDR2 FRNRAP, per germline. The CDR3 is made up of 12 amino acids. The CDR3 sequence is CASGLGGVIQYF. CDR3 nucleotides: TGTGCTAGTGGTTTGGGAGGCGTAATTCAGTACTTC.

The chain joins TRBV5-8 to TRBJ2-2; TRBD2 agrees at 13 bases. The CDR3 totals 17 residues. Trimming removed 2 bases from V and 5 bases from J; junction bases left unmatched: 6. Germline CDR1 SGHTS, CDR2 YDEGEE. The CDR3 DNA reads as TGTGCCAGCAGCTTTACGGGACTAGCGGGAATTACCGGGGAGCTGTTTTTT. The encoded protein is CASSFTGLAGITGELFF.

Here the CDR3 reads CASSFNGQGLTGELFF. CDR3 coding DNA: TGTGCCAGCAGTTTTAACGGACAGGGTCTCACCGGGGAGCTGTTTTTT. The gene calls are TRBV27 and TRBJ2-2; 8 bases match TRBD1. The germline V gene encodes CDR1 MNHEY and CDR2 SMNVEV (reference sequence). Trimming cost V 3 bases and J 4 bases; bases outside gene matches: 7. This CDR3 spans 16 amino acids.

The chain carries TRBV5-1 and TRBJ2-2; the D gene is possibly TRBD2 (5 bases). This CDR3 has 15 amino acids. Per germline, CDR1 SGHRS and CDR2 YFSETQ. V was clipped by 2 bases and J by 5 bases, with 13 bases between them. The CDR3 spells CASSFTFTRTGELFF. The CDR3 DNA reads as TGCGCCAGCAGCTTTACTTTCACTAGAACCGGGGAGCTGTTTTTT.